One sample yielded the 15 T cell receptor beta chains listed below, sequenced in a study of T cells in Graves' hyperthyroidism and ophthalmopathy. TCR beta CDR3 sequences were amplified from RNA transcripts. With the HTBI primer set, the TCR CDR3 went through a first round of RT-PCR. Each CDR3 protein is one row after TCRdb ran MiXCR on the multiplex PCR reads. The sample shows about 540,000 distinct CDR3 sequences, more than 45% of them seen only once. Sample: peripheral blood or thyroid tissue (not recorded which). These receptors came from a woman under 30 with Graves' hyperthyroidism.

The chain combines TRBV5-8 with TRBJ1-2; 8 bases align to TRBD1. Unmatched junction bases numbered 8, after V lost 4 bases and J lost 9 bases. The CDR3 extends over 13 amino acids. Germline V gene sequence: CDR1 SGHTS, CDR2 YDEGEE. The CDR3 DNA follows: TGTGCCAGCAGCGCGACAGGGGAAGCAAGCTACACCTTC. Protein sequence: CASSATGEASYTF.

The table lists this clonotype with a few counts. V usage is TRBV19 and J usage is TRBJ1-5; no firm D call. The CDR3 totals 14 residues. Looked up from germline, CDR1 is LNHDA and CDR2 is SQIVND (reference sequence). V lost 6 bases to trimming and J lost 11 bases, with 20 bases between them. The CDR3 DNA sequence: TGTGCCAGTAGCAAAGACAACGGCGGGGTAGCCCAGCATTTT. It yields the protein CASSKDNGGVAQHF.

This clonotype has a count of ten or more. Here the CDR3 reads CATSNQGAYTGELFF. The DNA of the CDR3 is TGTGCCACCTCGAACCAGGGGGCTTACACCGGGGAGCTGTTTTTT. The chain links TRBV24-1 to TRBJ2-2, with TRBD1 identical over 8 bases. V trimming: 9 bases; J trimming: 3 bases; junction bases outside the gene matches: 8. The CDR3 consists of 15 residues. Germline CDR1 and CDR2: KGHDR and SFDVKD.

This clonotype came up many times. The V and J genes are TRBV7-9 and TRBJ1-2; D possibly corresponds to TRBD1 (5 bases). The length of the CDR3 is 14 residues. CDR1 and CDR2 (germline): SEHNR, FQNEAQ (reference sequence). With 5 bases removed from V and 2 bases from J, the gap between germline ends came to 12 bases. The CDR3 sequence: CASSGTGTNYGYTF. The CDR3 DNA reads as TGTGCCAGCAGCGGAACCGGGACGAACTATGGCTACACCTTC.

V gene TRBV11-3 combines with J gene TRBJ1-5; D perhaps matches TRBD1 (5 bases). CDR3 size: 14 residues. V lost 4 bases and J 7 bases, leaving 14 bases between the germline ends. The germline CDR1 and CDR2 sequences are SGHNT and YENEEA. The CDR3 bases are TGTGCCAGCAGCTCGCCCTCGGGGACCCAGCCCCAGCATTTT. This translates into CASSSPSGTQPQHF.

J is TRBJ1-2 and V is TRBV14; D gene ambiguous. The CDR3 contains 14 residues. Germline-derived CDR1 and CDR2 are SGHDN and FVKESK. Trimming shortened V by 0 bases and J by 7 bases, and 12 bases separated the two germline ends. CDR3 in amino acids: CASSQDVGLRGYTF. For the CDR3, the DNA is TGTGCCAGCAGCCAAGATGTCGGGCTTCGTGGCTACACCTTC.

Comment on this clonotype: As the CDR3 is not closed by the conserved phenylalanine or tryptophan, this likely results from a read error. Because the CDR3's place on the DNA is in doubt, the DNA is left out and the CDR3 is given as listed by TCRdb. This rearrangement joins TRBV5-1 to TRBJ2-2; the D segment call TRBD2 is taken from the table without a DNA check. The CDR3 contains 9 residues when both ends are counted. Germline values: CDR1 SGHRS, CDR2 YFSETQ. CDR3 residues: CASSGEYGV.

A word on this clonotype: It may be a read error: a sequence one base away is much more abundant. The genes are TRBV5-5 and TRBJ2-7; 10 positions agree with TRBD1. Germline assignment: CDR1 SGHKS and CDR2 YYEKEE (reference sequence). The CDR3 contains 15 residues. The CDR3 here is CACSMPGQGSTEQYF. CDR3 sequence (DNA): TGTGCCTGCAGCATGCCGGGACAGGGGTCTACCGAGCAGTACTTC.

CDR3 DNA sequence: TGTGCCACCAGCAAAATGGGCCGGGACACTAGACTACAAGAGACCCAGTACTTC. Translating it yields CATSKMGRDTRLQETQYF. The rearrangement links TRBV15 to TRBJ2-5; a weak D match, TRBD1 (6 bases). Trimming pared 4 bases from V and 2 bases from J, leaving 23 bases between. The V gene's germline CDR1 is LNHNV and CDR2 YYDKDF (reference sequence). CDR3 length: 18 residues.

This clonotype was observed at least ten times. The genes are TRBV20-1 and TRBJ1-1; D not certain. V was shortened by 5 bases and J by 1 base, with 11 bases between the two germline ends. The length of the CDR3 is 13 residues. The germline CDR1 and CDR2 sequences are DFQATT and SNEGSKA (reference sequence). The CDR3 loop is CSAPETTNTEAFF. The CDR3 DNA is TGCAGTGCTCCCGAAACAACGAACACTGAAGCTTTCTTT.

This clonotype was counted ten times or more. The chain is built from TRBV9 and TRBJ1-2; D is unresolved. This CDR3 is 12 amino acids long. Trimming left V 0 bases short and J 8 bases short, with 8 bases between. In germline, CDR1 is SGDLS, CDR2 YYNGEE. The CDR3 here is CASSVGGGGYTF. In nucleotides, the CDR3 is TGTGCCAGCAGCGTAGGCGGCGGCGGCTACACCTTC.

This clonotype was seen a handful of times. The chain couples TRBV20-1 to TRBJ2-7; 12 bases line up with TRBD2. V was clipped by 0 bases and J by 4 bases; unmatched bases: 7. The germline V gene encodes CDR1 DFQATT and CDR2 SNEGSKA (reference sequence). The CDR3 loop spans 16 amino acids. DNA of the CDR3: TGCAGTGCTAGAGATCAGAGAACTAGCGGGGGGTACGAGCAGTACTTC. Amino acid sequence: CSARDQRTSGGYEQYF.

This clonotype showed up many times. The chain couples TRBV9 to TRBJ1-4; the D is unclear. Trimming left V 0 bases short and J 0 bases short, with 3 bases between. The germline V gene has CDR1 SGDLS and CDR2 YYNGEE. CDR3 length: 14 amino acids. CDR3 sequence (DNA): TGTGCCAGCAGCGTAGCAGCAACTAATGAAAAACTGTTTTTT. It codes for CASSVAATNEKLFF.

V gene TRBV7-3 combines with J gene TRBJ2-7, with 14 nucleotides matching TRBD2. CDR1 is SGHTA, CDR2 FQGTGA, per germline. CDR3 length: 18 residues. V shed 5 bases and J 7 bases; nucleotides not matched to a gene: 16. CDR3 nucleotide sequence: TGTGCCAGCAGCATGGCCACCGGGACTAGCGGGAGCTACAATGAGCAGTACTTC. It is translated as CASSMATGTSGSYNEQYF.

This clonotype was counted at least ten times. The chain joins TRBV2 to TRBJ1-1; D is perhaps TRBD1 (6 bases). V lost 0 bases to trimming and J lost 4 bases, with 12 bases between them. Germline values: CDR1 SNHLY, CDR2 FYNNEI. The CDR3 loop spans 15 amino acids. DNA of the CDR3: TGTGCCAGCAGTGAAGCAGGGGGTTGGGCCACTGAAGCTTTCTTT. Protein: CASSEAGGWATEAFF.